These T cell receptor beta chains were read from a single sample in a study of metastatic and nonmetastatic thyroid tumors. TCRdb reanalyzed the PCR reads with MiXCR. Counted here are about 13,000 clones, over 20% occurring once; the ten biggest clones make up around 12%. Sequenced: adjacent normal tissue. These receptors all stem from a female donor with papillary thyroid cancer or a benign thyroid nodule (not recorded which). Some clones in this sample may be carry-over from other donors' samples. Both conserved end residues are part of each CDR3. A D gene is named only where the DNA matches it firmly. Clone size is shown for a subset of rows, as once, few, many or a class of expanded clone.

D gene: .
clone size: medium-sized
V gene: TRBV2
J gene: TRBJ2-1
CDR3 protein: CASGPVTYNEQFF
CDR3 DNA: TGTGCCAGCGGGCCAGTCACCTACAATGAGCAGTTCTTC

D gene: .
clone size: .
V gene: TRBV30
J gene: TRBJ2-7
CDR3 protein: CAWRGQYEQYF
CDR3 DNA: TGTGCCTGGAGGGGACAATACGAGCAGTACTTC

D gene: .
clone size: .
V gene: TRBV7-8
J gene: TRBJ1-1
CDR3 protein: CASSSTTGGTEAFF
CDR3 DNA: TGTGCCAGCAGCTCTACTACTGGGGGAACTGAAGCTTTCTTT

D gene: .
clone size: many
V gene: TRBV12-3/TRBV12-4
J gene: TRBJ1-3
CDR3 protein: CASSKNGNTIYF
CDR3 DNA: TGTGCCAGCAGTAAGAATGGAAACACCATATATTTT

D gene: .
clone size: few
V gene: TRBV12-3/TRBV12-4
J gene: TRBJ1-1
CDR3 protein: CASSFEVTTEAFF
CDR3 DNA: TGTGCCAGCAGTTTCGAGGTCACGACTGAAGCTTTCTTT

D gene: .
clone size: many
V gene: TRBV29-1
J gene: TRBJ1-2
CDR3 protein: CSVEIQTGGYTF
CDR3 DNA: TGCAGCGTTGAGATTCAGACTGGTGGCTACACCTTC

D gene: .
clone size: many
V gene: TRBV30
J gene: TRBJ2-5
CDR3 protein: CAWSVVAKTQYF
CDR3 DNA: TGTGCCTGGAGTGTAGTCGCAAAGACCCAGTACTTC

D gene: TRBD2
clone size: few
V gene: TRBV6-5
J gene: TRBJ2-1
CDR3 protein: CASSYSAGGAYNEQFF
CDR3 DNA: TGTGCCAGCAGTTACTCAGCGGGAGGCGCCTACAATGAGCAGTTCTTC

D gene: TRBD2
clone size: few
V gene: TRBV28
J gene: TRBJ2-2
CDR3 protein: CASSSFAGTRDTGELVF
CDR3 DNA: TGTGCCAGCAGTTCCTTCGCCGGGACTAGAGACACCGGGGAGCTGGTTTTT

D gene: .
clone size: few
V gene: TRBV12-3/TRBV12-4
J gene: TRBJ2-4
CDR3 protein: CASSFSPWLAKNIQYF
CDR3 DNA: TGTGCCAGCAGTTTTTCCCCGTGGCTAGCCAAAAACATTCAGTACTTC

D gene: .
clone size: many
V gene: TRBV9
J gene: TRBJ1-4
CDR3 protein: CASSLLERAGKLFF
CDR3 DNA: TGTGCCAGCAGCCTACTGGAGAGGGCCGGAAAACTGTTTTTT

D gene: TRBD1
clone size: once
V gene: TRBV5-5
J gene: TRBJ1-5
CDR3 protein: CASSTTGVNSNQPQHF
CDR3 DNA: TGTGCCAGCAGCACGACAGGGGTAAATAGCAATCAGCCCCAGCATTTT

D gene: TRBD2
clone size: .
V gene: TRBV11-3
J gene: TRBJ2-7
CDR3 protein: CASSAGLAGDLEQYF
CDR3 DNA: TGTGCCAGCAGCGCGGGACTAGCGGGAGATCTCGAGCAGTACTTC

D gene: .
clone size: .
V gene: TRBV7-3
J gene: TRBJ2-1
CDR3 protein: CASSLKPSGAYNEQFF
CDR3 DNA: TGTGCCAGCAGCTTAAAGCCAAGCGGAGCCTACAATGAGCAGTTCTTC

D gene: .
clone size: .
V gene: TRBV4-1
J gene: TRBJ1-2
CDR3 protein: CASSLDIGGYTF
CDR3 DNA: TGCGCCAGCAGCCTCGATATAGGTGGCTACACCTTC

D gene: .
clone size: many
V gene: TRBV6-5
J gene: TRBJ1-3
CDR3 protein: CASSSRLLSGNTIYF
CDR3 DNA: TGTGCCAGCAGTTCCCGGTTACTCTCTGGAAACACCATATATTTT

D gene: TRBD1
clone size: few
V gene: TRBV11-1
J gene: TRBJ1-1
CDR3 protein: CASSLGISGQFTEEAFF
CDR3 DNA: TGTGCCAGCAGCTTAGGGATATCGGGACAGTTCACTGAAGAAGCTTTCTTT

D gene: .
clone size: .
V gene: TRBV2
J gene: TRBJ1-2
CDR3 protein: CASSASYGLTF
CDR3 DNA: TGTGCCAGCAGTGCAAGCTATGGGTTGACCTTC

D gene: TRBD2
clone size: once
V gene: TRBV20-1
J gene: TRBJ2-2
CDR3 protein: CSARDPVAGGGTGELFF
CDR3 DNA: TGCAGTGCTAGAGATCCTGTAGCGGGAGGGGGCACCGGGGAGCTGTTTTTT

D gene: .
clone size: .
V gene: TRBV12-3/TRBV12-4
J gene: TRBJ1-4
CDR3 protein: CASNDRPNEKLFF
CDR3 DNA: TGTGCCAGCAATGACAGGCCTAATGAAAAACTGTTTTTT

D gene: .
clone size: .
V gene: TRBV11-1
J gene: TRBJ2-6
CDR3 protein: CASSLNRNSGANVLTF
CDR3 DNA: TGTGCCAGCAGCTTAAACCGTAACTCTGGGGCCAACGTCCTGACTTTC

D gene: TRBD2
clone size: few
V gene: TRBV7-6
J gene: TRBJ2-1
CDR3 protein: CASSLEAGGRNEQFF
CDR3 DNA: TGTGCCAGCAGCTTAGAGGCGGGAGGGAGGAATGAGCAGTTCTTC

D gene: .
clone size: .
V gene: TRBV6-1
J gene: TRBJ2-5
CDR3 protein: CASSWTTEGRAQYF
CDR3 DNA: TGTGCCAGCAGTTGGACCACCGAGGGAAGGGCCCAGTACTTC

D gene: .
clone size: many
V gene: TRBV5-6
J gene: TRBJ1-2
CDR3 protein: CASSLGLIRLGDTF
CDR3 DNA: TGTGCCAGCAGCTTGGGGTTGATTCGGCTAGGAGACACCTTC

D gene: TRBD2
clone size: .
V gene: TRBV11-2
J gene: TRBJ2-2
CDR3 protein: CASSRTSGRAATGELFF
CDR3 DNA: TGTGCCAGCAGCCGGACTAGCGGGAGGGCGGCCACCGGGGAGCTGTTTTTT

D gene: .
clone size: few
V gene: TRBV19
J gene: TRBJ2-7
CDR3 protein: CASSSSGAGDQYF
CDR3 DNA: TGTGCCAGTAGTAGTTCAGGGGCTGGGGATCAGTACTTC

D gene: .
clone size: .
V gene: TRBV7-6
J gene: TRBJ1-5
CDR3 protein: CASRPGMNQPQHF
CDR3 DNA: TGTGCCAGCAGACCCGGAATGAATCAGCCCCAGCATTTT

D gene: .
clone size: few
V gene: TRBV20-1
J gene: TRBJ1-1
CDR3 protein: CSARDQGRGTEAFF
CDR3 DNA: TGCAGTGCTAGAGACCAGGGGAGAGGCACTGAAGCTTTCTTT

D gene: .
clone size: few
V gene: TRBV7-2
J gene: TRBJ2-2
CDR3 protein: CASSTDGLRAGELFF
CDR3 DNA: TGTGCCAGCAGCACAGATGGGCTCAGAGCCGGGGAGCTGTTTTTT

D gene: TRBD1
clone size: medium-sized
V gene: TRBV28
J gene: TRBJ2-5
CDR3 protein: CASRGRRGQDRGYGETQYF
CDR3 DNA: TGTGCCAGCCGGGGACGAAGAGGTCAGGACAGGGGTTATGGAGAGACCCAGTACTTC

D gene: TRBD1
clone size: many
V gene: TRBV7-3
J gene: TRBJ2-3
CDR3 protein: CASSLRDRSTDTQYF
CDR3 DNA: TGTGCCAGCAGCCTAAGGGACAGAAGCACAGATACGCAGTATTTT

D gene: .
clone size: few
V gene: TRBV7-9
J gene: TRBJ1-3
CDR3 protein: CASSSQGNTIYF
CDR3 DNA: TGTGCCAGCAGCTCACAGGGAAACACCATATATTTT

D gene: .
clone size: many
V gene: TRBV2
J gene: TRBJ2-5
CDR3 protein: CASSEGQIQETQYF
CDR3 DNA: TGTGCCAGCAGTGAAGGACAGATCCAAGAGACCCAGTACTTC

D gene: TRBD1
clone size: .
V gene: TRBV7-3
J gene: TRBJ2-1
CDR3 protein: CASSFGQGGEQFF
CDR3 DNA: TGTGCCAGCAGCTTTGGACAGGGGGGTGAGCAGTTCTTC

D gene: .
clone size: .
V gene: TRBV4-1
J gene: TRBJ1-3
CDR3 protein: CASSQGEENTIYF
CDR3 DNA: TGCGCCAGCAGCCAGGGCGAAGAAAACACCATATATTTT

D gene: .
clone size: many
V gene: TRBV30
J gene: TRBJ1-1
CDR3 protein: CAWRPGRTNTEAFF
CDR3 DNA: TGTGCCTGGAGGCCGGGACGGACTAACACTGAAGCTTTCTTT

D gene: TRBD2
clone size: many
V gene: TRBV10-2
J gene: TRBJ2-1
CDR3 protein: CASSIAGAGSEQFF
CDR3 DNA: TGCGCCAGCAGCATAGCGGGAGCCGGTAGTGAGCAGTTCTTC

D gene: .
clone size: .
V gene: TRBV5-4
J gene: TRBJ2-3
CDR3 protein: CASSPRPSEGDTQYF
CDR3 DNA: TGTGCCAGCAGCCCCAGGCCCTCCGAGGGGGATACGCAGTATTTT

D gene: .
clone size: few
V gene: TRBV6-6
J gene: TRBJ2-7
CDR3 protein: CASSYGGTRDEQYF
CDR3 DNA: TGTGCCAGCAGTTACGGGGGAACTCGAGACGAGCAGTACTTC

D gene: TRBD2
clone size: many
V gene: TRBV20-1
J gene: TRBJ2-5
CDR3 protein: CSASWRGAETQYF
CDR3 DNA: TGCAGTGCTAGTTGGCGGGGGGCAGAGACCCAGTACTTC

D gene: TRBD1
clone size: many
V gene: TRBV13
J gene: TRBJ2-1
CDR3 protein: CASSKTGQGKYEQFF
CDR3 DNA: TGTGCCAGCAGCAAAACGGGACAGGGCAAATATGAGCAGTTCTTC

D gene: TRBD2
clone size: few
V gene: TRBV2
J gene: TRBJ2-7
CDR3 protein: CASSAERGRGYEQYF
CDR3 DNA: TGTGCCAGCAGTGCTGAGCGGGGGAGGGGCTACGAGCAGTACTTC

D gene: .
clone size: .
V gene: TRBV7-9
J gene: TRBJ2-3
CDR3 protein: CASRTTGYTDAQYF
CDR3 DNA: TGTGCCAGCAGAACTACAGGATACACAGATGCGCAGTATTTT

D gene: .
clone size: medium-sized
V gene: TRBV12-3/TRBV12-4
J gene: TRBJ2-7
CDR3 protein: CASSPDDGAYEQYF
CDR3 DNA: TGTGCCAGCAGCCCTGATGACGGGGCCTACGAGCAGTACTTC

D gene: .
clone size: large
V gene: TRBV2
J gene: TRBJ1-3
CDR3 protein: CASSEQGPSNTIYF
CDR3 DNA: TGTGCCAGCAGTGAACAGGGTCCGAGTAACACCATATATTTT

D gene: TRBD2
clone size: few
V gene: TRBV6-2/TRBV6-3
J gene: TRBJ2-6
CDR3 protein: CASRGSGSGRANVLTF
CDR3 DNA: TGTGCCAGCAGAGGTAGCGGGAGTGGGAGGGCCAACGTCCTGACTTTC

D gene: TRBD1
clone size: many
V gene: TRBV18
J gene: TRBJ2-1
CDR3 protein: CASSQVQGENEQFF
CDR3 DNA: TGTGCCAGCTCCCAAGTGCAGGGGGAGAATGAGCAGTTCTTC

D gene: .
clone size: .
V gene: TRBV20-1
J gene: TRBJ2-1
CDR3 protein: CSAKTPFPAYNEQFF
CDR3 DNA: TGCAGTGCAAAGACCCCCTTCCCAGCCTACAATGAGCAGTTCTTC

D gene: TRBD1
clone size: .
V gene: TRBV5-1
J gene: TRBJ2-1
CDR3 protein: CASSPLGDRVDEQFF
CDR3 DNA: TGCGCCAGCAGCCCGCTGGGGGACAGGGTAGATGAGCAGTTCTTC

D gene: .
clone size: medium-sized
V gene: TRBV11-3
J gene: TRBJ2-1
CDR3 protein: CASSFSPGPRPWFF
CDR3 DNA: TGTGCCAGCAGCTTTTCTCCAGGGCCCCGCCCGTGGTTCTTC

D gene: .
clone size: .
V gene: TRBV11-1
J gene: TRBJ1-2
CDR3 protein: CASSSQTPGGLDYGYTF
CDR3 DNA: TGTGCCAGCAGCTCACAAACACCTGGGGGGCTAGACTATGGCTACACCTTC

D gene: TRBD2
clone size: many
V gene: TRBV15
J gene: TRBJ2-5
CDR3 protein: CATSRVAGGPQETQYF
CDR3 DNA: TGTGCCACCAGCAGGGTAGCGGGAGGGCCTCAAGAGACCCAGTACTTC